The 15 T cell receptor beta chains presented below share a single source sample, sequenced in a study of T-cell memory formation after mild COVID-19. TCRdb reanalysed the 5' RACE reads using MiXCR and keeps one entry per CDR3 protein. Among roughly 560,000 distinct CDR3 sequences, around 20% were seen once, and the ten largest hold about 12%. Source material: PBMCs or a T cell subset sorted from them (not recorded which). These receptors came from an adult woman who had mild COVID-19 (a few samples of this study predate the infection). Cell type and time point are not known.

V gene TRBV15 combines with J gene TRBJ1-2; tentative D call: TRBD1 (6 bases). In germline, CDR1 is LNHNV, CDR2 YYDKDF (reference sequence). Trimming took 3 bases from V and 8 from J, leaving 13 bases between them. This CDR3 is 13 amino acids long. CDR3 bases: TGTGCCACCAGCAGGGGGGGGCTGGTCGGCTACACCTTC. It encodes CATSRGGLVGYTF.

The rearrangement links TRBV15 to TRBJ1-2; no firm D call. The germline gives CDR1 LNHNV, CDR2 YYDKDF (reference sequence). This CDR3 has 17 residues. With 1 base removed from V and 4 bases from J, the gap between germline ends came to 19 bases. CDR3 sequence reads: CATSRAAPGGSGYGYTF. The CDR3 DNA follows: TGTGCCACCAGCAGAGCCGCCCCAGGCGGATCGGGCTATGGCTACACCTTC.

CDR3 loop: CASSEGGTGYEQYF. CDR3 bases: TGTGCCAGCAGTGAAGGCGGGACGGGATACGAGCAGTACTTC. V is TRBV2 and J is TRBJ2-7, with D perhaps matching TRBD2 (6 bases). Per germline, CDR1 SNHLY and CDR2 FYNNEI. The CDR3 loop spans 14 amino acids. V lost 1 base and J 4 bases, leaving 11 bases between the germline ends.

This chain connects TRBV6-5 to TRBJ2-2, with TRBD2 matching over 7 bases. CDR1 and CDR2 (germline): MNHEY, SVGAGI. V trimming: 6 bases; J trimming: 6 bases; junction bases outside the gene matches: 7. The CDR3 is 14 amino acids. CDR3 in DNA: TGTGCCAGCAGGTGGACTAGTGTATCCGGGGAGCTGTTTTTT. This codes for CASRWTSVSGELFF.

The genes are TRBV7-7 and TRBJ2-7, with D tentatively TRBD1 (7 bases). In germline, CDR1 is SSHAT, CDR2 FNYEAQ (reference sequence). Trimming removed 2 bases at V and 6 bases at J, with 17 bases between. CDR3 size: 15 residues. CDR3 region: CASSLNQGEEGEQYF. For the CDR3, the DNA is TGTGCCAGCAGCTTAAACCAGGGGGAGGAGGGCGAGCAGTACTTC.

The rearrangement links TRBV5-1 to TRBJ2-3, with 14 bases aligning to TRBD2. The CDR3 length is 16 residues. The V gene end was trimmed by 0 bases and the J gene end by 6 bases; junction bases not matched to a gene: 3. Germline lookup yields CDR1 SGHRS and CDR2 YFSETQ. The CDR3 spells CASSLETSGGADTQYF. The CDR3 nucleotides read TGCGCCAGCAGCTTGGAGACTAGCGGGGGGGCGGATACGCAGTATTTT.

V is TRBV9 and J is TRBJ1-4; TRBD1 aligns across 8 bases. The length of the CDR3 is 14 residues. Germline loops: CDR1 SGDLS, CDR2 YYNGEE. With 7 bases clipped from V and 7 bases from J, the junction kept 9 bases outside the gene matches. CDR3 sequence reads: CASSPGQAFEKLFF. The CDR3 coding sequence is TGTGCCAGCTCTCCGGGACAGGCCTTTGAAAAACTGTTTTTT.

Here the CDR3 DNA reads TGTGCCAGCAGCCAAGGGGGAGGTGAAGCTTTCTTT. Protein: CASSQGGGEAFF. The chain links TRBV4-2 to TRBJ1-1, with D uncertain. The CDR3 has 12 residues. The V gene lost 1 base and the J gene lost 7 bases, with 7 bases spanning the gap. The germline gives CDR1 LGHNA, CDR2 YNFKEQ.

Ten or more counts support this clonotype. The rearrangement joins TRBV20-1 to TRBJ2-5, with 8 bases fitting TRBD1. This CDR3 comprises 13 residues. With 2 bases clipped from V and 4 bases from J, the junction kept 3 bases outside the gene matches. The germline V gene has CDR1 DFQATT and CDR2 SNEGSKA (reference sequence). CDR3 protein: CSARQGAGETQYF. The CDR3 DNA reads as TGCAGTGCTAGACAGGGGGCCGGAGAGACCCAGTACTTC.

The rearrangement joins TRBV7-7 to TRBJ2-3; TRBD2 might be the D (6 bases). Per the germline V gene, CDR1 is SSHAT and CDR2 is FNYEAQ (reference sequence). V was cut by 5 bases and J by 6 bases, with 21 bases left in between. The length of the CDR3 is 16 residues. CDR3 sequence reads: CASSPLGGPTSDTQYF. The DNA of the CDR3 is TGTGCCAGCAGCCCTTTGGGGGGACCTACGTCCGATACGCAGTATTTT.

The chain recombines TRBV12-5 with TRBJ1-5; no firm D call. Between the trimmed V and J ends, which lost 5 bases and 3 bases, there was a span of 17 bases. Germline loops: CDR1 LGHNT, CDR2 FRNRAP. This CDR3 contains 16 residues. The CDR3 DNA reads TGTGCTAGTGGTACCGGGTCTTCCTTAAACAATCAGCCCCAGCATTTT. Translated, it gives CASGTGSSLNNQPQHF.

J is TRBJ1-2 and V is TRBV29-1; possibly TRBD1 for D (5 bases). The CDR3 covers 11 residues. Germline V lookup: CDR1 SQVTM, CDR2 ANQGSEA. Between the trimmed V and J ends, which lost 3 bases and 5 bases, there was a span of 7 bases. The CDR3 coding sequence is TGCAGCGTTGATGGGGGATATGGCTACACCTTC. Amino acid sequence: CSVDGGYGYTF. Drawing the rest from reference TRBV29-1 and TRBJ1-2, the complete variable domain is SAVISQKPSRDICQRGTSLTIQCQVDSQVTMMFWYRQQPGQSLTLIATANQGSEATYESGFVIDKFPISRPNLTFSTLTVSNMSPEDSSIYLCSVDGGYGYTFGSGTRLTVV.

This clonotype showed up just a few times. The rearrangement joins TRBV20-1 to TRBJ2-7; D perhaps matches TRBD2 (6 bases). Germline V gives CDR1 DFQATT, CDR2 SNEGSKA (reference sequence). The CDR3 has 13 residues. The ends were cut back, 6 bases at V and 0 bases at J, with 12 bases in the middle. CDR3: CSAWGDSSYEQYF. For the CDR3, the DNA is TGCAGTGCCTGGGGGGACTCCTCCTACGAGCAGTACTTC.

This clonotype occurred many times. The chain links TRBV20-1 to TRBJ2-1; D is unclear. Per the germline V gene, CDR1 is DFQATT and CDR2 is SNEGSKA (reference sequence). This CDR3 is 14 amino acids long. The V end lost 3 bases, the J end lost 1 base, and 10 bases lay between the germline ends. CDR3 loop: CSASSGSSYNEQFF. In nucleotides, the CDR3 is TGCAGTGCTAGTAGTGGATCTTCCTACAATGAGCAGTTCTTC.

This chain joins TRBV2 and TRBJ1-2; 10 bases are a match to TRBD1. V dropped 3 bases and J dropped 5; count of bases not matched to a gene: 9. Germline loops: CDR1 SNHLY, CDR2 FYNNEI. This CDR3 is 16 amino acids long. DNA of the CDR3: TGTGCCAGCAGTGAGTTAAGGACAGGGGGACGGTATGGCTACACCTTC. Amino acid sequence: CASSELRTGGRYGYTF.